This passage covers 16 T cell receptor beta chains from one sample sequenced in a study of cytomegalovirus exposure and HLA in healthy donors. PCR amplification relied on 60 Vbeta primers (plus 13 Jbeta primers). Sequencing used immunoSEQ multiplex PCR; TCRdb keeps in-frame clones, though not all of them. The sample consists of 100,000 to 150,000 clones, 65% to 85% of them appearing once. Sample: PBMCs. The receptors stem from a woman aged 40 to 50 in good health and CMV-seronegative.

The V and J genes are TRBV9 and TRBJ1-3, with D perhaps TRBD1 (6 bases). CDR1 is SGDLS, CDR2 YYNGEE, per germline. CDR3 size: 16 residues. Trimming took 5 bases from V and 2 from J, leaving 17 bases between them. CDR3 in amino acids: CASSRVGGATGNTIYF. Here the CDR3 DNA reads TGTGCCAGCAGTAGAGTTGGGGGGGCCACTGGAAACACCATATATTTT.

This chain joins TRBV2 and TRBJ1-2; D not certain. The germline V and J ends were trimmed by 3 bases and 5 bases, with 13 bases remaining between them. Looked up from germline, CDR1 is SNHLY and CDR2 is FYNNEI. The CDR3 length is 14 residues. CDR3 coding DNA: TGTGCCAGCAGTGAGGTAATGAGTCGGTATGGCTACACCTTC. This sequence encodes CASSEVMSRYGYTF.

J is TRBJ2-7 and V is TRBV6-1; TRBD1 might be the D (5 bases). Per germline, CDR1 MNHNS and CDR2 SASEGT. This CDR3 is built from 12 residues. CDR3 amino acids: CASGPWGREQYF. For the CDR3, the DNA is TGTGCTTCGGGTCCCTGGGGCCGCGAGCAGTACTTC.

The chain couples TRBV4-1 to TRBJ1-2; D not certain. V was trimmed by 0 bases and J by 8 bases, leaving 13 bases between them. Germline CDR1 MGHRA, CDR2 YSYEKL. CDR3 length: 14 residues. CDR3 sequence (DNA): TGCGCCAGCAGCCAAGATAGGTTTACGGGGGGCTACACCTTC. It encodes CASSQDRFTGGYTF.

V and J are TRBV5-1 and TRBJ2-1; 10 nucleotides match TRBD2. J was trimmed by 8 bases and V by 2 bases; bases with no gene match: 7. Germline V gene lookup returns CDR1 SGHRS and CDR2 YFSETQ. This CDR3 is built from 15 residues. The CDR3, as DNA: TGCGCCAGCAGCTTCAGGCTAGCGGGAGCTGATGAGCAGTTCTTC. Its translation: CASSFRLAGADEQFF. The whole variable domain, filled in from reference TRBV5-1 and TRBJ2-1, reads KAGVTQTPRYLIKTRGQQVTLSCSPISGHRSVSWYQQTPGQGLQFLFEYFSETQRNKGNFPGRFSGRQFSNSRSEMNVSTLELGDSALYLCASSFRLAGADEQFFGPGTRLTVL.

The chain links TRBV5-1 to TRBJ2-3; 11 nucleotides match TRBD2. V lost 8 bases, J lost 5 bases, and 7 bases stayed unmatched. The germline gives CDR1 SGHRS, CDR2 YFSETQ. This CDR3 has 14 residues. The CDR3: CASFSGRAGDTQYF. The CDR3 DNA sequence: TGCGCCAGTTTTAGCGGGAGGGCCGGAGATACGCAGTATTTT. Supplemented by reference TRBV5-1 and TRBJ2-3, the full variable domain reads KAGVTQTPRYLIKTRGQQVTLSCSPISGHRSVSWYQQTPGQGLQFLFEYFSETQRNKGNFPGRFSGRQFSNSRSEMNVSTLELGDSALYLCASFSGRAGDTQYFGPGTRLTVL.

V is TRBV27 and J is TRBJ2-2; the match to TRBD2 covers 11 bases. Unmatched junction bases numbered 4, after V lost 7 bases and J lost 3 bases. The germline V gene encodes CDR1 MNHEY and CDR2 SMNVEV (reference sequence). This CDR3 has 15 residues. DNA of the CDR3: TGTGCCAGCACAACTAGCGGGAGTTACACCGGGGAGCTGTTTTTT. It specifies CASTTSGSYTGELFF.

V is TRBV14 and J is TRBJ2-1, with 10 positions matching TRBD2. The junction had 12 bases not matched to a gene; V was cut back by 1 base and J by 0 bases. Germline assignment: CDR1 SGHDN and CDR2 FVKESK. The CDR3 is made up of 20 amino acids. The CDR3 region has the DNA TGTGCCAGCAGCCAAGTCGCGGTAGCGGGGGGCAAAAGCTCCTACAATGAGCAGTTCTTC. This gives the protein CASSQVAVAGGKSSYNEQFF.

J is TRBJ1-1 and V is TRBV6-1, with D unclear. CDR1 MNHNS and CDR2 SASEGT come from the germline V gene. The V end lost 5 bases, the J end lost 1 base, and 8 bases lay between the germline ends. The CDR3 consists of 13 residues. The CDR3 region is CASSRGTNTEAFF. CDR3 nucleotides: TGTGCCAGCAGTCGAGGAACGAACACTGAAGCTTTCTTT.

V gene TRBV27 combines with J gene TRBJ1-1; tentatively, D is TRBD1 (6 bases). There are 15 residues in the CDR3. From germline, CDR1 is MNHEY and CDR2 SMNVEV (reference sequence). V was pared by 5 bases and J by 1 base, with 14 bases between. CDR3: CASSDDGQWNTEAFF. CDR3 bases: TGTGCCAGCAGTGATGACGGACAGTGGAACACTGAAGCTTTCTTT.

A single count supports this clone. J is TRBJ2-1 and V is TRBV6-6; TRBD1 aligns across 7 bases. This CDR3 is built from 11 residues. Trimming removed 3 bases from V and 13 bases from J; junction bases left unmatched: 3. Germline V gives CDR1 MNHNY, CDR2 SVGAGI (reference sequence). The CDR3 DNA reads TGTGCCAGCAGTTATGAAGGGGGCCAGTTCTTC. Its translation: CASSYEGGQFF.

This clone qualifies as medium-sized. The chain is built from TRBV6-4 and TRBJ2-7, with a weak D call TRBD1 (6 bases). The V end was cut by 7 bases, the J end by 1 base, with 11 bases between. Germline CDR1 MRHNA, CDR2 SNTAGT. There are 13 residues in the CDR3. In DNA form, the CDR3 reads TGTGCCAGCATAGAGGACAGTTCCTACGAGCAGTACTTC. Translation gives CASIEDSSYEQYF.

The chain employs TRBV23-1 and TRBJ1-5; D is possibly TRBD1 (5 bases). TRBV23-1 carries the ORF label, with uncertain function. The V and J ends lost 0 bases and 2 bases respectively, with 20 bases between them. CDR3 length: 19 residues. The CDR3 nucleotides read TGCGCCAGCAGTCAATCTAATTTAGGGGTGGTTGGATGCAATCAGCCCCAGCATTTT. Translation gives CASSQSNLGVVGCNQPQHF.

The genes are TRBV30 and TRBJ2-1, with D tentatively TRBD1 (5 bases). With 2 bases removed from V and 5 bases from J, the gap between germline ends came to 7 bases. CDR3 size: 12 residues. Germline V gives CDR1 GTSNPN, CDR2 SVGIG (reference sequence). CDR3: CAWSRTNNEQFF. The DNA of the CDR3 is TGTGCCTGGAGTCGGACAAACAATGAGCAGTTCTTC.

Concerning this clone itself: The CDR3 does not close with the conserved phenylalanine or tryptophan, likely indicating a read error. The J gene is TRBJ1-6, the V gene TRBV5-1, with a weak D call TRBD1 (6 bases). The CDR3 is 17 amino acids. V was trimmed by 0 bases and J by 5 bases, leaving 15 bases between them. In germline, CDR1 is SGHRS, CDR2 YFSETQ. The CDR3 DNA follows: TGCGCCAGCAGCTTGGCCCCTCGGCCAGGGGATAATTCACCCCTCCACCTT. Its protein is CASSLAPRPGDNSPLHL.

This chain links TRBV6-6 with TRBJ1-5; TRBD1 is a possible D gene (6 bases). The CDR3 contains 14 residues. Trimming removed 4 bases at V and 4 bases at J, with 11 bases between. Germline V gene data show CDR1 as MNHNY and CDR2 as SVGAGI (reference sequence). The CDR3 reads CASSSSDRNQPQHF. The CDR3 DNA is TGTGCCAGCAGTTCTTCTGACAGGAATCAGCCCCAGCATTTT.